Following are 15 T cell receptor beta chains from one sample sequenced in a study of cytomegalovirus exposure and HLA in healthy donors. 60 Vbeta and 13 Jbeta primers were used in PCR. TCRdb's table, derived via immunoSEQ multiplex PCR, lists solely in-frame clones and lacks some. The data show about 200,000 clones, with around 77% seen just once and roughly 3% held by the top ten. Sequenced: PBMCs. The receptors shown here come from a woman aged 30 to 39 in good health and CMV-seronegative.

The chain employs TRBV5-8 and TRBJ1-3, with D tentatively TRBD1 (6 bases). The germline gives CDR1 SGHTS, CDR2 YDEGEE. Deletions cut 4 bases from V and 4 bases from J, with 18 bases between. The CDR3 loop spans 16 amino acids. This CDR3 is CASSGENRVPGNTIYF. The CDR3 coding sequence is TGTGCCAGCAGCGGGGAGAACAGGGTTCCGGGAAACACCATATATTTT.

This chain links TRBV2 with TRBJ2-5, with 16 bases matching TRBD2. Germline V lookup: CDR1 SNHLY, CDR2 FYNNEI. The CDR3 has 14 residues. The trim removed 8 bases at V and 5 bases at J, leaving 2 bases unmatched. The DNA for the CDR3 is TGTGCCAGCCTGGGACTAGCGGGAGGGGAGACCCAGTACTTC. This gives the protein CASLGLAGGETQYF.

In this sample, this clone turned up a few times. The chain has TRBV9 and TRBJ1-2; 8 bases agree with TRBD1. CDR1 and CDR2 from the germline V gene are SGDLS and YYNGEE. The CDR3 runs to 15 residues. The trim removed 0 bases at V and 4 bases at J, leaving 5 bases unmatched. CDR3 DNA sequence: TGTGCCAGCAGCGTAGAAGACAGGGGAGGCTATGGCTACACCTTC. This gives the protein CASSVEDRGGYGYTF.

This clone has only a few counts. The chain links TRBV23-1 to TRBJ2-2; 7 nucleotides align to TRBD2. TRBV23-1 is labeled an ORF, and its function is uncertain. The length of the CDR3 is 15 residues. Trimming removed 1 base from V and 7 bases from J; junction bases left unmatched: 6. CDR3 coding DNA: TGCGCCAGCAGTCAATTGCAGGGAGGGCTCGGGGAGCTGTTTTTT. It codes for CASSQLQGGLGELFF.

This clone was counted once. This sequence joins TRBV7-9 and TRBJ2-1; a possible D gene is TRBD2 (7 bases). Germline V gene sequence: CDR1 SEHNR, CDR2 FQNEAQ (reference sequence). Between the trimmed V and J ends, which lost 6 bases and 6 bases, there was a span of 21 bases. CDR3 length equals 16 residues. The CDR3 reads CASSTPGGPRSNEQFF. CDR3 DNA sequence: TGTGCCAGCAGTACCCCCGGGGGGCCGAGATCCAATGAGCAGTTCTTC.

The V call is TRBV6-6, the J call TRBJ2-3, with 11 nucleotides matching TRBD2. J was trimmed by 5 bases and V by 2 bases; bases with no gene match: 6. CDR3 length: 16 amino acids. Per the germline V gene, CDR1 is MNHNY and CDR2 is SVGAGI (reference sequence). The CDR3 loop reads CASSYRLAGRQDTQYF. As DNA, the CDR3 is TGTGCCAGCAGTTACCGACTAGCGGGGCGTCAAGATACGCAGTATTTT.

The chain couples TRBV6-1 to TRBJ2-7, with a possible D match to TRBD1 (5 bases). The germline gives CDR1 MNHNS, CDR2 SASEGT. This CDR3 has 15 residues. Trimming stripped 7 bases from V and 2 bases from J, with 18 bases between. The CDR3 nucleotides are TGTGCCAGCATCCGACAGCTTAATAAACCCTACGAGCAGTACTTC. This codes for CASIRQLNKPYEQYF.

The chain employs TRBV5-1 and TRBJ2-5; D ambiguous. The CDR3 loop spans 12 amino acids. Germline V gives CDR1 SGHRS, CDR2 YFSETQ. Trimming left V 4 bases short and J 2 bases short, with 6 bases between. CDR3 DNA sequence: TGCGCCAGCAGCCAGGATCAAGAGACCCAGTACTTC. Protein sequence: CASSQDQETQYF.

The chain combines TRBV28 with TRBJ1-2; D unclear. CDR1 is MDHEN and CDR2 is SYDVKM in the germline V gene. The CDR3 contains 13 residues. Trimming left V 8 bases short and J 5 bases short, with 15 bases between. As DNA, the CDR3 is TGTGCCAGCGTAGCCCTCAGAGATTATGGCTACACCTTC. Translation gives CASVALRDYGYTF.

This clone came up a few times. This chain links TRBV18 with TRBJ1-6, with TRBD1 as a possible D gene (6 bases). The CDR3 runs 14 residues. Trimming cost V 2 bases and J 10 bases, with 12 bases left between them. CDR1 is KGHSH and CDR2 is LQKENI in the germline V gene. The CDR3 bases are TGTGCCAGCTCACCAGAAAAGGGGGAGTCACCCCTCCACTTT. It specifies CASSPEKGESPLHF.

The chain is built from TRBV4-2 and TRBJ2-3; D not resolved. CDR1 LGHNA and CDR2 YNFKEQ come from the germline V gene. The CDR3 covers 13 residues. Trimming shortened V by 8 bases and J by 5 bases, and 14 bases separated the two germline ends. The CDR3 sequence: CASGALVGDTQYF. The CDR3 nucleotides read TGTGCCAGCGGAGCCCTAGTAGGAGATACGCAGTATTTT.

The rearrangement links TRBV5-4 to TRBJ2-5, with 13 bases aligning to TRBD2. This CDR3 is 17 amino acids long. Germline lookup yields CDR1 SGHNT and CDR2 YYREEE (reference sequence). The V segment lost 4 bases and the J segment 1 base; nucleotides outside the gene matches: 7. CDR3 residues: CASSRTSGGLSQETQYF. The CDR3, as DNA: TGTGCCAGCAGCCGGACTAGCGGGGGCCTCTCCCAAGAGACCCAGTACTTC.

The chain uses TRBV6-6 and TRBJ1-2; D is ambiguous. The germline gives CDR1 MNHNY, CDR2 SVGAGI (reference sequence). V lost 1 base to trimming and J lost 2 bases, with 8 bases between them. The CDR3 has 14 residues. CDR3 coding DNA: TGTGCCAGCAGTTACTTCGGGGAGAACTATGGCTACACCTTC. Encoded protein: CASSYFGENYGYTF.

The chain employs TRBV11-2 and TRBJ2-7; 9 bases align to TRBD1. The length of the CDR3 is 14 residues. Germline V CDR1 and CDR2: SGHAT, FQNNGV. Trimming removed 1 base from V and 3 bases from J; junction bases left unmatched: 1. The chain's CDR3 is CASSLGDRDYEQYF. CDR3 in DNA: TGTGCCAGCAGCTTAGGGGACAGGGACTACGAGCAGTACTTC.

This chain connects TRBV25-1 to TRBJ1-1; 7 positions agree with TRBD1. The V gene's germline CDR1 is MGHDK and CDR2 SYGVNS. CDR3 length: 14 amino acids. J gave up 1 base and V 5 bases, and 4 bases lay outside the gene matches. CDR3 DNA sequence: TGTGCCAGCAGTCACCGACAGGGGAACACTGAAGCTTTCTTT. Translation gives CASSHRQGNTEAFF.